This is a list of T cell receptor beta chains from one sample in a study of Graves' ophthalmopathy and Graves' hyperthyroidism. TCRdb re-derived calls from the multiplex PCR reads in MiXCR, one entry per CDR3 protein. The data hold about 660,000 distinct CDR3 sequences, with more than 40% observed a single time. Specimen: peripheral blood. These receptors were taken from an adult man with Graves' ophthalmopathy. Each CDR3 is given with its conserved first and last residue. D genes are given only for firm matches. Size values are once, few and many counts, or a class for expanded clones, and some rows have none.

d_call: NA; j_call: TRBJ1-2; clone_size: many; cdr3_length: 12; v_call: TRBV29-1; cdr3_nt: TGCAGCGTTCGGCGGGGGAACTATGGCTACACCTTC; cdr3_aa: CSVRRGNYGYTF
d_call: TRBD1; j_call: TRBJ1-1; clone_size: many; cdr3_length: 16; v_call: TRBV7-6; cdr3_nt: TGTGCCAGCAGCTTCGGGACAGGGGTAGTGAGCACTGAAGCTTTCTTT; cdr3_aa: CASSFGTGVVSTEAFF
d_call: NA; j_call: TRBJ2-7; clone_size: NA; cdr3_length: 14; v_call: TRBV12-3/TRBV12-4; cdr3_nt: TGTGCCAGCAGCATACCCTCCGAGGCCTACGAGCAGTACTTC; cdr3_aa: CASSIPSEAYEQYF
d_call: NA; j_call: TRBJ1-6; clone_size: many; cdr3_length: 16; v_call: TRBV4-3; cdr3_nt: TGCGCCAGCAGCCAAGAAGCGAGGGTGCGAAATTCACCCCTCCACTTT; cdr3_aa: CASSQEARVRNSPLHF
d_call: NA; j_call: TRBJ1-2; clone_size: NA; cdr3_length: 12; v_call: TRBV2; cdr3_nt: TGTGCCAGCAGTTACCTGCTCTATGGCTACACCTTC; cdr3_aa: CASSYLLYGYTF
d_call: NA; j_call: TRBJ2-6; clone_size: NA; cdr3_length: 12; v_call: TRBV5-5; cdr3_nt: TGTGCCAGCAGCTGGGGGGACAACGTCCTGACTTTC; cdr3_aa: CASSWGDNVLTF
d_call: NA; j_call: TRBJ2-5; clone_size: many; cdr3_length: 13; v_call: TRBV14; cdr3_nt: TGTGCCAGCAGTCGGACAGTACGGGAGACCCAGTACTTC; cdr3_aa: CASSRTVRETQYF
d_call: NA; j_call: TRBJ1-2; clone_size: NA; cdr3_length: 19; v_call: TRBV7-9; cdr3_nt: TGCGCCAGCAGCCAAGTCGGGCAGGGGTGGGAAAGGGCTAACTATGGCTACACCTTC; cdr3_aa: CASSQVGQGWERANYGYTF
d_call: NA; j_call: TRBJ1-2; clone_size: NA; cdr3_length: 14; v_call: TRBV5-6; cdr3_nt: TGTGCCAGCAGCAAAACGAACCTTAACTATGGCTACACCTTC; cdr3_aa: CASSKTNLNYGYTF
d_call: NA; j_call: TRBJ2-7; clone_size: NA; cdr3_length: 13; v_call: TRBV2; cdr3_nt: TGTGCCAGCAGGGATATGAGCTCCTACGAGCAGTACTTC; cdr3_aa: CASRDMSSYEQYF
d_call: TRBD2; j_call: TRBJ2-1; clone_size: NA; cdr3_length: 15; v_call: TRBV19; cdr3_nt: TGTGCCAGTAGGAGCGGGGGGGCGGAATACAATGAGCAGTTCTTC; cdr3_aa: CASRSGGAEYNEQFF
d_call: TRBD2; j_call: TRBJ2-7; clone_size: many; cdr3_length: 15; v_call: TRBV14; cdr3_nt: TGTGCCAGCAGCCAAACTAGCGGGGTTGGTGGCGAGCAGTACTTC; cdr3_aa: CASSQTSGVGGEQYF
d_call: NA; j_call: TRBJ2-6; clone_size: many; cdr3_length: 15; v_call: TRBV9; cdr3_nt: TGTGCCAGCAGCGAACGAGGAGCTGGGGCCAACGTCCTGACTTTC; cdr3_aa: CASSERGAGANVLTF
d_call: NA; j_call: TRBJ2-6; clone_size: many; cdr3_length: 15; v_call: TRBV20-1; cdr3_nt: TGCAGTGCTAGTACTCGGAGCTCTGGGGCCAACGTCCTGACTTTC; cdr3_aa: CSASTRSSGANVLTF
d_call: NA; j_call: TRBJ2-7; clone_size: many; cdr3_length: 13; v_call: TRBV2; cdr3_nt: TGTGCCACCCGGTTCGGCGGGAAGAACGAGCAGTACTTC; cdr3_aa: CATRFGGKNEQYF
d_call: TRBD1; j_call: TRBJ1-3; clone_size: NA; cdr3_length: 19; v_call: TRBV19; cdr3_nt: TGTGCCAGTAGTCTACCCCAGGGGGATACCGCACACTCTGGAGACACCATATATTTT; cdr3_aa: CASSLPQGDTAHSGDTIYF
d_call: NA; j_call: TRBJ1-5; clone_size: NA; cdr3_length: 15; v_call: TRBV20-1; cdr3_nt: TGCAGTGCTAGCCCAGGGGAGGTGAGCAATCAGCCCCAGCATTTT; cdr3_aa: CSASPGEVSNQPQHF
d_call: TRBD1; j_call: TRBJ1-4; clone_size: many; cdr3_length: 14; v_call: TRBV7-9; cdr3_nt: TGTGCCAGCAGCACTACAGGGGACCCTGAAAAACTGTTTTTT; cdr3_aa: CASSTTGDPEKLFF
d_call: NA; j_call: TRBJ2-2; clone_size: many; cdr3_length: 11; v_call: TRBV29-1; cdr3_nt: TGCAGCGTTGGAGCGCCCGGGGAGCTGTTTTTT; cdr3_aa: CSVGAPGELFF
d_call: TRBD1; j_call: TRBJ2-5; clone_size: NA; cdr3_length: 13; v_call: TRBV29-1; cdr3_nt: TGCAGCGGTGGACAGGGGGCATTGGAGACCCAGTACTTC; cdr3_aa: CSGGQGALETQYF
d_call: NA; j_call: TRBJ2-2; clone_size: NA; cdr3_length: 15; v_call: TRBV7-3; cdr3_nt: TGTGCCAGCAGCGTAATGCAACGTGTCGCCGGGGAGCTGTTTTTT; cdr3_aa: CASSVMQRVAGELFF
d_call: TRBD1; j_call: TRBJ2-7; clone_size: many; cdr3_length: 13; v_call: TRBV20-1; cdr3_nt: TGCAGTGTCACAGGGGGTAGCTCCTACGAGCAGTACTTC; cdr3_aa: CSVTGGSSYEQYF
d_call: NA; j_call: TRBJ1-5; clone_size: many; cdr3_length: 16; v_call: TRBV15; cdr3_nt: TGTGCCACCAGCTCCACACGGGGAATTCGCAATCAGCCCCAGCATTTT; cdr3_aa: CATSSTRGIRNQPQHF
d_call: NA; j_call: TRBJ2-7; clone_size: NA; cdr3_length: 14; v_call: TRBV5-1; cdr3_nt: TGCGCCAGCAGCCCCCAGGGGACTGGGAACGAGCAGTACTTC; cdr3_aa: CASSPQGTGNEQYF
d_call: TRBD1; j_call: TRBJ2-7; clone_size: NA; cdr3_length: 17; v_call: TRBV12-3/TRBV12-4; cdr3_nt: TGTGCCAGCAGTTTTTCTCTCGCGGGGACAGGGCTCTACGAGCAGTACTTC; cdr3_aa: CASSFSLAGTGLYEQYF
d_call: TRBD1; j_call: TRBJ2-7; clone_size: NA; cdr3_length: 16; v_call: TRBV7-2; cdr3_nt: TGTGCCAGCAGCTTAAGGGTTGGACAGGGGGCAGGCGAGCAGTACTTC; cdr3_aa: CASSLRVGQGAGEQYF
d_call: TRBD2; j_call: TRBJ2-1; clone_size: many; cdr3_length: 16; v_call: TRBV7-9; cdr3_nt: TGTGCCAGCAGCGATAGAACCGGGACTACCTACAATGAGCAGTTCTTC; cdr3_aa: CASSDRTGTTYNEQFF
d_call: NA; j_call: TRBJ1-1; clone_size: many; cdr3_length: 13; v_call: TRBV6-6; cdr3_nt: TGTGCCAATAAGGCAGGGCGAACCACTGAAGCTTTCTTT; cdr3_aa: CANKAGRTTEAFF
d_call: NA; j_call: TRBJ2-5; clone_size: NA; cdr3_length: 16; v_call: TRBV2; cdr3_nt: TGTGCCAGCAGTTTGCAGGGATTTTCGGTTACGGAGACCCAGTACTTC; cdr3_aa: CASSLQGFSVTETQYF
d_call: NA; j_call: TRBJ1-4; clone_size: NA; cdr3_length: 14; v_call: TRBV29-1; cdr3_nt: TGCAGCGTTGGCGAGGGGTGGCTCGAGGTGAAACTGTTTTTT; cdr3_aa: CSVGEGWLEVKLFF
d_call: NA; j_call: TRBJ1-2; clone_size: NA; cdr3_length: 12; v_call: TRBV30; cdr3_nt: TGTGCCTGGAGTGTACAGGGCCTTGGCTACACCTTC; cdr3_aa: CAWSVQGLGYTF
d_call: NA; j_call: TRBJ1-1; clone_size: few; cdr3_length: 13; v_call: TRBV7-2; cdr3_nt: TGTGCCAGCAGCGACGGGAAGAACACTGAAGCTTTCTTT; cdr3_aa: CASSDGKNTEAFF
d_call: NA; j_call: TRBJ1-1; clone_size: many; cdr3_length: 13; v_call: TRBV29-1; cdr3_nt: TGCAGCGTCGGAGGACGCCTGAACACTGAAGCTTTCTTT; cdr3_aa: CSVGGRLNTEAFF